The T cell receptor beta chain under discussion was sequenced for a study of T cells in Graves' hyperthyroidism and ophthalmopathy. The V and J ends lost 5 bases and 9 bases, in that order; junction bases with no gene match: 12. This CDR3 is 17 amino acids long. Germline V CDR1 and CDR2: MNHNS, SASEGT. Amplification targeted TCR beta CDR3 regions from RNA transcripts. When the TCR CDR3 underwent first-round RT-PCR, the HTBI primer set was used. TCRdb itself ran the multiplex PCR reads through MiXCR, one entry per CDR3 protein. The sample yields 530,000 or so distinct CDR3 sequences, approximately 17% seen once.

The sequence derives from a woman aged 18-29 years with Graves' ophthalmopathy. Source material: blood. The V gene is TRBV6-1, the J gene TRBJ1-6; 11 bases map to TRBD1. The CDR3 loop reads CASSLTGTGGLGSPLHF. CDR3 coding DNA: TGTGCCAGCAGTCTGACCGGGACAGGGGGTTTAGGTTCACCCCTCCACTTT.